This T cell receptor beta chain originates from a study of response to subunit inactivated influenza vaccine. TCRdb redid the calling of the RT-PCR reads with MiXCR, one entry per CDR3 protein. The table lists around 650,000 distinct CDR3 sequences, 15% to 19% of them singletons. A word on this clonotype: What it binds is unknown.

V lost 1 base, J lost 4 bases, and 10 bases stayed unmatched. Per germline, CDR1 DFQATT and CDR2 SNEGSKA (reference sequence). CDR3 size: 16 residues. Points from the study as a whole: The authors suggested that few new T cells are recruited per seasonal influenza vaccination.

Sequencing was performed on PBMCs from blood, taken about 11 days after vaccination. The source of this sequence is a man in his forties or fifties who received an inactivated influenza vaccine. The rearrangement uses TRBV20-1 and TRBJ2-7, with 10 bases matching TRBD2. DNA for the CDR3: TGCAGTGCTAGAGGGGCCCTAGCGGGAGATTTATACGAGCAGTACTTC. Its protein product is CSARGALAGDLYEQYF.